This T cell receptor (beta chain) was documented in a study of cytomegalovirus exposure and HLA in healthy donors. Whole-study results and caveats: Among TCR beta chains, those listed as cytomegalovirus-associated numbered some 170. Many donors shared some public TCRs, even though most TCR sequences were rare. In the 120 or so validation repertoires, about 94% of cluster scores exceeded 0, per a later analysis.

Assay: immunoSEQ multiplex PCR; the TCRdb copy retains only in-frame clones and omits some. The sample includes about 300,000 clones, approximately 90% of them seen just once. As for this clone: The antigen is not known.

The donors formed part of the roughly 120-subject validation cohort, distinct from the roughly 660-subject first cohort. Sequences were obtained from PBMCs. The source is a woman between 18 and 29 years old in good health and CMV-seronegative.

The chain's CDR3 is CATSNPGVPNQPQHF. The CDR3 DNA sequence: TGTGCCACCAGCAACCCAGGGGTTCCGAATCAGCCCCAGCATTTT. V gene TRBV15 combines with J gene TRBJ1-5; tentatively, D is TRBD1 (6 bases). The length of the CDR3 is 15 residues. Germline V gives CDR1 LNHNV, CDR2 YYDKDF (reference sequence). V gave up 4 bases and J gave up 4 bases, with 14 bases separating them. The full variable domain, with the rest looked up from reference TRBV15 and TRBJ1-5, is DAMVIQNPRYQVTQFGKPVTLSCSQTLNHNVMYWYQQKSSQAPKLLFHYYDKDFNNEADTPDNFQSRRPNTSFCFLDIRSPGLGDTAMYLCATSNPGVPNQPQHFGDGTRLSIL.